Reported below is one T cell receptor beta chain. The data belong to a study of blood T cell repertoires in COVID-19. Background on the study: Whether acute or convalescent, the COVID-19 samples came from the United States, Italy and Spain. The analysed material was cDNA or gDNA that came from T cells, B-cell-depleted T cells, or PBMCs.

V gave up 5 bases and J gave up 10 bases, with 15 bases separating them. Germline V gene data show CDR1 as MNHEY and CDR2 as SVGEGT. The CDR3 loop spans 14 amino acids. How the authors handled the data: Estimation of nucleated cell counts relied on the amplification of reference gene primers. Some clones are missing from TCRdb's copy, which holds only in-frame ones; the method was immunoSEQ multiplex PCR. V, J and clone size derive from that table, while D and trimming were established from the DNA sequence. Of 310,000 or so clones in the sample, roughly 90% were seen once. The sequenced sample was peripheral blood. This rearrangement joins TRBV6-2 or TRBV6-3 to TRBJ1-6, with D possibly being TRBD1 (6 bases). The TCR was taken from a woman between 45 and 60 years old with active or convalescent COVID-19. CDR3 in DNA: TGTGCCAGCAGTATTACCCGAGACAGGTCACCCCTCCACTTT. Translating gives CASSITRDRSPLHF.